This T cell receptor (beta chain) emerged from a study of cytomegalovirus exposure and HLA in healthy donors. This clone was picked up one time. Trimming at V came to 2 bases and at J to 2 bases, leaving 17 bases not matched to a gene. Germline V CDR1 and CDR2: MGHRA, YSYEKL. This CDR3 contains 20 residues. PCR involved 60 Vbeta and 13 Jbeta primers. Here immunoSEQ multiplex PCR was the method, and the copy in TCRdb shows in-frame clones only, minus some. The repertoire holds 75,000 or so clones, with about 74% as singletons. The sequenced sample was PBMCs. The clonotype comes from a woman aged 25 to 39 in good health and CMV-seropositive. V and J are TRBV4-1 and TRBJ2-3; 9 bases are shared with TRBD2. As DNA, the CDR3 is TGCGCCAGCAGCCAACCTCCGGGACTAGCAATTCGGTATAACACAGATACGCAGTATTTT. This gives the protein CASSQPPGLAIRYNTDTQYF.